Below, one T cell receptor (beta chain) is given with its context. These data originate in a study of blood T cell repertoires in COVID-19. For the study at large: T cells, B-cell-depleted T cells, or PBMCs provided the cDNA or gDNA that served as material.

Using immunoSEQ multiplex PCR, the repertoire was profiled, and TCRdb retains in-frame clones only, with some absent. The sample has around 300,000 clones; 80% to 90% are singletons. Trimming shortened V by 3 bases and J by 6 bases, and 11 bases separated the two germline ends. CDR1 is LNHNV, CDR2 YYDKDF, per germline (reference sequence). The CDR3 covers 14 residues. This sequence was found in a man younger than 45 who had recovered from COVID-19. Material for sequencing was PBMCs or T cells enriched from blood (not recorded which). The chain links TRBV15 to TRBJ1-4, with D perhaps TRBD1 (6 bases). In DNA, the CDR3 is TGTGCCACCAGCAGGGCTCAGGGGTATGAAAAACTGTTTTTT. Translation: CATSRAQGYEKLFF.